Sequencing of this T cell receptor beta chain was carried out in a study of T cell changes during pregnancy in multiple sclerosis. This CDR3 spans 13 amino acids. The germline CDR1 and CDR2 sequences are GTSNPN and SVGIG (reference sequence). V was cut by 0 bases and J by 3 bases, with 8 bases left in between. Assay used: immunoSEQ multiplex PCR; TCRdb lists only in-frame clones, some missing. The data contain 50,000 or so clones, more than 85% of them singletons. This rearrangement joins TRBV30 to TRBJ1-1; unclear D gene. The specimen comprised peripheral blood, sampled in the third trimester of pregnancy. This TCR was recovered from a female donor with multiple sclerosis, enrolled in a pregnancy study. The CDR3, as DNA: TGTGCCTGGAGTGTACTGTTTGACACTGAAGCTTTCTTT. Encoded protein: CAWSVLFDTEAFF.